This TCR beta chain was identified during a study of T cell repertoires in cytomegalovirus infection. Study summary: It can be stated that public TCR beta signatures indicated CMV infection as well as a matching HLA type. Study conclusions and caveats: Ex vivo, HLA-C-restricted CMV-specific TCR beta clonotypes prevailed over the rest of the response. Cumulative public TCR beta family frequency identified CMV carriers with the relevant HLA.

TCRdb reanalysed the reads using MiXCR and keeps one entry per CDR3 protein. The sample lists roughly 300,000 distinct CDR3 sequences; over 7.5% were seen once. The sample holds many counts of this clonotype. Its specificity is unknown. Germline CDR1 and CDR2: MDHEN and SYDVKM. The CDR3 has 15 residues. The trim removed 6 bases at V and 9 bases at J, leaving 11 bases unmatched. The sequenced sample was PBMCs. The V gene is TRBV28, the J gene TRBJ2-4; 10 bases fit TRBD1. This receptor was obtained from a human donor in good health (CMV status not recorded). Some clones in this sample may be carry-over from other donors' samples. DNA for the CDR3: TGTGCCAGCAGCTCCGGACAGGGGGTTTGGGTCATTCAGTACTTC. This translates into CASSSGQGVWVIQYF.